Following are 3 T cell receptor beta chains from one sample sequenced in a study of Graves' ophthalmopathy and Graves' hyperthyroidism. Amplified material comprised TCR beta CDR3 regions derived from RNA transcripts. Second-round multiplex PCR came after a first-round RT-PCR that employed HTBI primers. TCRdb called the multiplex PCR reads again in MiXCR, with one record for every CDR3 protein. The sample carries around 600,000 distinct CDR3 sequences, under 50% recorded once. The sequencing input was peripheral blood. Receptor source: an adult man with Graves' ophthalmopathy.

This clonotype was observed many times. The rearrangement uses TRBV10-3 and TRBJ1-3, with D unclear. There are 13 residues in the CDR3. The ends were cut back, 0 bases at V and 8 bases at J, with 8 bases in the middle. Germline lookup yields CDR1 ENHRY and CDR2 SYGVKD. The CDR3 loop is CAISESFPDTIYF. CDR3 bases: TGTGCCATCAGTGAGTCCTTCCCGGACACCATATATTTT.

This clonotype has a count of ten or more. The chain couples TRBV10-3 to TRBJ2-7; the match to TRBD1 covers 10 bases. The germline V gene has CDR1 ENHRY and CDR2 SYGVKD. This CDR3 is built from 15 residues. With 0 bases clipped from V and 3 bases from J, the junction kept 2 bases outside the gene matches. The CDR3 DNA reads as TGTGCCATCAGTGAGTCGGGACAGGGGATCTACGAGCAGTACTTC. Protein: CAISESGQGIYEQYF.

This clonotype was recorded many times. The chain joins TRBV5-1 to TRBJ1-4; D remains ambiguous. Germline V gene data show CDR1 as SGHRS and CDR2 as YFSETQ. V dropped 0 bases and J dropped 6 bases, with 6 bases sitting between them. There are 13 residues in the CDR3. CDR3 in DNA: TGCGCCAGCAGCTTGGATGGGGATGAAAAACTGTTTTTT. Protein product: CASSLDGDEKLFF.